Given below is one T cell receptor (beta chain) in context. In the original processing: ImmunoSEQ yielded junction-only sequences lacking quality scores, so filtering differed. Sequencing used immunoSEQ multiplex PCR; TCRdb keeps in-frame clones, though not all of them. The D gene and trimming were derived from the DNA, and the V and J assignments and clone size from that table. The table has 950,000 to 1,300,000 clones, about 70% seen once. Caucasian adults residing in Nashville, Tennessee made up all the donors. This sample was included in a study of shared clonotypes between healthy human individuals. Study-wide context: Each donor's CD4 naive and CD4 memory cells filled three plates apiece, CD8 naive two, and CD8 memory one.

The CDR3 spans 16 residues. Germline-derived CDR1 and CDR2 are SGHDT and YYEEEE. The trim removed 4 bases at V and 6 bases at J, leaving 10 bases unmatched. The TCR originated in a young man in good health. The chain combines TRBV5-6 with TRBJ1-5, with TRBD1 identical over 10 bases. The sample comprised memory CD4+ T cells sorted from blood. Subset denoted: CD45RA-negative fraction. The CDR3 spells CASSTTGQGEAQPQHF. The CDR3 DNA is TGTGCCAGCAGCACTACTGGACAGGGGGAAGCTCAGCCCCAGCATTTT.